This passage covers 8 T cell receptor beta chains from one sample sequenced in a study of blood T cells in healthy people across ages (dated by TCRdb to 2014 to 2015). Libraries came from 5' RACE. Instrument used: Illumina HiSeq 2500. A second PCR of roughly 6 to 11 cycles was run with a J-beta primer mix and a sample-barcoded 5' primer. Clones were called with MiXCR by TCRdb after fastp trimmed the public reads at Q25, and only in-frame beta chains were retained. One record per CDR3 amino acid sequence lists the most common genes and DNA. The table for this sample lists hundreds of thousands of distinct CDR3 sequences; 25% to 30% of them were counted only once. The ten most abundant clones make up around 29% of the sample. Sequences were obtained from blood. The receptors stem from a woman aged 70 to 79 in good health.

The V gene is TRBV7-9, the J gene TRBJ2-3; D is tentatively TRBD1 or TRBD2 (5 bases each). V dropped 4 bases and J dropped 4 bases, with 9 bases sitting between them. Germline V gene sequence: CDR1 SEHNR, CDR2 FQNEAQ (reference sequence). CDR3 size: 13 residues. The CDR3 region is CASSYRGPDTQYF. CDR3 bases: TGTGCCAGCAGCTACCGGGGCCCAGATACGCAGTATTTT.

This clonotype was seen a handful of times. CDR3 loop: CASSLWTGTNTGELFF. The CDR3 bases are TGCGCCAGCAGCTTATGGACAGGAACTAACACCGGGGAGCTGTTTTTT. The chain has TRBV5-1 and TRBJ2-2; TRBD1 agrees at 7 bases. The CDR3 length is 16 residues. Germline V CDR1 and CDR2: SGHRS, YFSETQ. V lost 2 bases, J lost 2 bases, and 6 bases stayed unmatched.

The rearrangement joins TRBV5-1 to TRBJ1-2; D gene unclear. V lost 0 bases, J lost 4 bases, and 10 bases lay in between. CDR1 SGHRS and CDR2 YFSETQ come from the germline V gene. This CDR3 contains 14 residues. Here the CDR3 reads CASSLDSSGYGYTF. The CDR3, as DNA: TGCGCCAGCAGCTTGGATTCCAGCGGCTATGGCTACACCTTC.

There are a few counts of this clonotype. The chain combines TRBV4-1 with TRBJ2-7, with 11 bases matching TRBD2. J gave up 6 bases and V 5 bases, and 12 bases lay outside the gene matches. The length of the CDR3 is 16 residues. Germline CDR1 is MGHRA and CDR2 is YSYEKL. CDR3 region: CASSFGVSGRAGEQYF. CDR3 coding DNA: TGCGCCAGCAGCTTTGGGGTTAGCGGGAGGGCGGGCGAGCAGTACTTC.

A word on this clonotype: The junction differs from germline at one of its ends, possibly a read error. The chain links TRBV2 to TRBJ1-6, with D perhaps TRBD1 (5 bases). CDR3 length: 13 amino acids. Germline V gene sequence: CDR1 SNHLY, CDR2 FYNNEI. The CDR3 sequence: CASRPRDNSPLHF. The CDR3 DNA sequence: TGTGCCAGCCGGCCCAGGGATAATTCACCCCTCCACTTC.

CDR3 sequence: CASSPGGGKNIQYF. In DNA, the CDR3 is TGCGCCAGCAGCCCTGGGGGGGGCAAAAACATTCAGTACTTC. The J gene is TRBJ2-4, the V gene TRBV5-1, with TRBD2 matching over 7 bases. Germline loops: CDR1 SGHRS, CDR2 YFSETQ. The J segment lost 3 bases and the V segment lost 4 bases, leaving 4 bases of the junction unmatched. CDR3 length: 14 residues.

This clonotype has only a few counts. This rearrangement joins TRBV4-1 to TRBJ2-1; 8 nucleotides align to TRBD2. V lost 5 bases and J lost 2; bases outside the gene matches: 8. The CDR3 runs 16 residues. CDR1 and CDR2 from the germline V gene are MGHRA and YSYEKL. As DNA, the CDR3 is TGCGCCAGCAGCACTACCGATAGCGGGACCTACAATGAGCAGTTCTTC. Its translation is CASSTTDSGTYNEQFF.

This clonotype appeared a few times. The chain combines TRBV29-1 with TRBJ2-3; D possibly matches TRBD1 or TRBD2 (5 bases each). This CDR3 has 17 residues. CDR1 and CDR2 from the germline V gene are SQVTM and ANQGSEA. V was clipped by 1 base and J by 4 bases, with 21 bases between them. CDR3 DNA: TGCAGCGTTGAAGGGGGATGGTGGGACCACGGCCCAGATACGCAGTATTTT. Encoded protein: CSVEGGWWDHGPDTQYF.